What follows are 10 T cell receptor beta chains derived from one specimen sequenced in a study of blood T cell repertoires in COVID-19. Using immunoSEQ multiplex PCR, the repertoire was profiled, and TCRdb retains in-frame clones only, with some absent. The sample carries more than 80,000 clones, 75% to 90% recorded once. The specimen was peripheral blood. These TCRs come from an elderly man with acute or convalescent COVID-19.

The V call is TRBV30, the J call TRBJ1-5; 10 nucleotides line up with TRBD1. The CDR3 runs to 15 residues. J lost 4 bases, V lost 3 bases, and 6 bases had no gene match. Germline-derived CDR1 and CDR2 are GTSNPN and SVGIG (reference sequence). The CDR3 DNA reads TGTGCCTGGAGGGGTTCGGGACAGGGGAATCAGCCCCAGCATTTT. Translating it yields CAWRGSGQGNQPQHF.

The J gene is TRBJ1-2, the V gene TRBV12-3 or TRBV12-4; D remains unclear. V lost 5 bases to trimming and J lost 5 bases, with 12 bases between them. The CDR3 totals 13 residues. CDR3 region: CASSTRVVYGYTF. CDR3 DNA sequence: TGTGCCAGCAGTACTCGAGTGGTGTATGGCTACACCTTC.

The gene calls are TRBV10-3 and TRBJ2-2, with 13 bases that match TRBD2. This CDR3 is built from 19 residues. CDR1 and CDR2 (germline): ENHRY, SYGVKD. J lost 6 bases, V lost 0 bases, and 10 bases had no gene match. CDR3 sequence: CAISESHWTSGSLSGELFF. The CDR3 nucleotides read TGTGCCATCAGTGAGTCGCATTGGACTAGCGGGAGTCTGTCCGGGGAGCTGTTTTTT.

This chain connects TRBV5-6 to TRBJ2-7, with TRBD1 identical over 10 bases. With 2 bases clipped from V and 6 bases from J, the junction kept 8 bases outside the gene matches. This CDR3 comprises 15 residues. The germline CDR1 and CDR2 sequences are SGHDT and YYEEEE. The CDR3 sequence is CASSLPGQGRGEQYF. The CDR3 DNA follows: TGTGCCAGCAGCTTACCGGGACAGGGGAGAGGCGAGCAGTACTTC. Complete variable domain (other parts from reference TRBV5-6 and TRBJ2-7): DAGVTQSPTHLIKTRGQQVTLRCSPKSGHDTVSWYQQALGQGPQFIFQYYEEEERQRGNFPDRFSGHQFPNYSSELNVNALLLGDSALYLCASSLPGQGRGEQYFGPGTRLTVT.

The table lists this clone with a count of one. V gene TRBV11-2 combines with J gene TRBJ1-2, with D unresolved. The germline V gene has CDR1 SGHAT and CDR2 FQNNGV. This CDR3 comprises 14 residues. Trimming pared 5 bases from V and 8 bases from J, leaving 18 bases between. DNA of the CDR3: TGTGCCAGCAGCCACCCCCGAGGTTCGGAAGGCTACACCTTC. Protein sequence: CASSHPRGSEGYTF.

This chain joins TRBV28 and TRBJ2-2, with 7 nucleotides matching TRBD1. CDR1 and CDR2 from the germline V gene are MDHEN and SYDVKM. This CDR3 is 15 amino acids long. V shed 3 bases, J shed 4 bases, and the junction held 5 bases outside the gene matches. CDR3: CASSFAPGGTGELFF. The CDR3 nucleotides are TGTGCCAGCAGTTTCGCTCCAGGGGGCACCGGGGAGCTGTTTTTT.

Only a few counts were recorded for this clone. The chain employs TRBV3-1 (or the pseudogene TRBV3-2) and TRBJ2-7, with D tentatively TRBD2 (6 bases). The CDR3 is 14 amino acids. Germline CDR1 is LGHDT and CDR2 is YNNKEL (reference sequence). Trimming took off 1 base at V and 2 bases at J, with 9 bases between the two ends. The CDR3 bases are TGTGCCAGCAGCCAAGGTAGCGGAACCTACGAGCAGTACTTC. As protein: CASSQGSGTYEQYF.

The CDR3 DNA reads TGTGCCAGCACCAGGGGGTCGAATCAGCCCCAGCATTTT. Translation gives CASTRGSNQPQHF. The rearrangement uses TRBV6-5 and TRBJ1-5; 7 positions match TRBD1. The CDR3 is made up of 13 amino acids. The junction had 4 bases not matched to a gene; V was cut back by 7 bases and J by 4 bases. Germline V gene sequence: CDR1 MNHEY, CDR2 SVGAGI.

V gene TRBV7-8 combines with J gene TRBJ2-1; maybe TRBD1 (6 bases). The V end was cut by 5 bases, the J end by 6 bases, with 17 bases between. The CDR3 is 15 residues long. Germline-derived CDR1 and CDR2 are SGHVS and FQNEAQ. The CDR3 DNA reads TGTGCCAGCAGCGCGACAGGACCCCGAGGCAATGAGCAGTTCTTC. It specifies CASSATGPRGNEQFF.

J is TRBJ2-7 and V is TRBV27; D perhaps matches TRBD2 (6 bases). V was shortened by 5 bases and J by 7 bases, with 15 bases between the two germline ends. Per the germline V gene, CDR1 is MNHEY and CDR2 is SMNVEV (reference sequence). The CDR3 loop spans 13 amino acids. The CDR3 reads CASSLLAGWEQYF. The CDR3 DNA follows: TGTGCCAGCAGTCTACTGGCGGGGTGGGAGCAGTACTTC.